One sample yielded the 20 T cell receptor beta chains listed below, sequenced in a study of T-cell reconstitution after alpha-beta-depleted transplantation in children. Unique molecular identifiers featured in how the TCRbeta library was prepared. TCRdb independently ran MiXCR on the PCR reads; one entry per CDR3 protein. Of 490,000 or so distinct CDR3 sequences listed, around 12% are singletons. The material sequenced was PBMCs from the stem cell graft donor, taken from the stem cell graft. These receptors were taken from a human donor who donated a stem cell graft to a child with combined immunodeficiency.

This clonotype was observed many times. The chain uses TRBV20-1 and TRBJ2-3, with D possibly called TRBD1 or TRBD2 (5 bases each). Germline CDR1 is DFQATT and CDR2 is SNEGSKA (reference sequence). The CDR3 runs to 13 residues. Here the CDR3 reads CSVRDGTWDTQYF. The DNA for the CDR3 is TGCAGCGTCCGGGACGGGACGTGGGATACGCAGTATTTT.

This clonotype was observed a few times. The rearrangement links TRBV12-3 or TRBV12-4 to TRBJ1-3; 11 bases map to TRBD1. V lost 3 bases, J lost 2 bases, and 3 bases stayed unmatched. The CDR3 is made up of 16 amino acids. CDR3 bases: TGTGCCAGCAGTTTGTGGGGACAGGGGGCTGGAAACACCATATATTTT. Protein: CASSLWGQGAGNTIYF.

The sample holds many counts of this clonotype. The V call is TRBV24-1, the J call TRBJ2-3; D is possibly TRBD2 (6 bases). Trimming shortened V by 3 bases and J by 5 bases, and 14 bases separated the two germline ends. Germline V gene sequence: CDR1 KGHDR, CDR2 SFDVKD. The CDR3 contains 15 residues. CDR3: CATSDPRGTRDTQYF. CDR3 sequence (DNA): TGTGCCACCAGTGATCCCCGCGGGACTCGAGATACGCAGTATTTT.

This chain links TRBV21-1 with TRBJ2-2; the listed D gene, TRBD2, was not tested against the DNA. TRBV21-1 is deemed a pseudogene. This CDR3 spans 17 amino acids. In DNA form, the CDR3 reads TGTGCCAGCAGCAATGCCCCCACTAGCGGGAGAACCGGGGAGCTGTTTTTT. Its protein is CASSNAPTSGRTGELFF.

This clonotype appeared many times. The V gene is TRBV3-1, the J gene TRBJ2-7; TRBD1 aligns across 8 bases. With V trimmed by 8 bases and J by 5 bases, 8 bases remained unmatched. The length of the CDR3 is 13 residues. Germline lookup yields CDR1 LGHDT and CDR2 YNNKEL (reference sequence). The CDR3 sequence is CASGRQGADEQYF. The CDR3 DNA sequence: TGTGCCAGCGGAAGGCAGGGGGCGGACGAGCAGTACTTC.

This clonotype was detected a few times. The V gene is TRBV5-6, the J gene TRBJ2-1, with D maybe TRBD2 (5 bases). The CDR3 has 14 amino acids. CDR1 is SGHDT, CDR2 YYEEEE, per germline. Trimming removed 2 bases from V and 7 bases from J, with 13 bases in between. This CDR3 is CASSFSGPGNEQFF. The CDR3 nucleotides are TGTGCCAGCAGCTTTTCCGGGCCGGGAAATGAGCAGTTCTTC.

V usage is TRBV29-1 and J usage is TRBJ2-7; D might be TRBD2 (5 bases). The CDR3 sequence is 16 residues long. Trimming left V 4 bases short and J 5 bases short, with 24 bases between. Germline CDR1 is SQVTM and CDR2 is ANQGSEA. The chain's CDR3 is CSVGRGGVPPRDEQYF. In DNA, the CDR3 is TGCAGCGTTGGAAGAGGTGGGGTACCCCCGAGGGACGAGCAGTACTTC.

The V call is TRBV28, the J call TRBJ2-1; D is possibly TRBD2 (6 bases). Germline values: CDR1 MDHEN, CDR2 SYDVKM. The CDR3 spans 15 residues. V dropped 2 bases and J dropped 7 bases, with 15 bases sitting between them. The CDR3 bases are TGTGCCAGCAGTTTAATCGGGAGACTGGAGAATGAGCAGTTCTTC. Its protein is CASSLIGRLENEQFF.

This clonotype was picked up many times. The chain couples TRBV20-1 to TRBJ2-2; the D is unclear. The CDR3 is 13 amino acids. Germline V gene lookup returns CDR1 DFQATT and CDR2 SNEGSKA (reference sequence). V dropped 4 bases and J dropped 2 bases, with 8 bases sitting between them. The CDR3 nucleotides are TGCAGTGCTACTATACAAAACACCGGGGAGCTGTTTTTT. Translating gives CSATIQNTGELFF.

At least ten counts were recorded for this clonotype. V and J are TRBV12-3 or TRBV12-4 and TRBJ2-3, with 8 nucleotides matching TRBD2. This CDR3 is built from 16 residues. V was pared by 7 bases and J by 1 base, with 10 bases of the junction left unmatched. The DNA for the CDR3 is TGTGCCAGCAAAGGCGGGCGGGGGGTCGGCACAGATACGCAGTATTTT. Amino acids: CASKGGRGVGTDTQYF.

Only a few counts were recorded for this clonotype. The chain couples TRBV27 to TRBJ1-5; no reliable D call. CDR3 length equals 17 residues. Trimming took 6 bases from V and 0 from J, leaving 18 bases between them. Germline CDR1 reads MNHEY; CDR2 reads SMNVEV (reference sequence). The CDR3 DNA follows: TGTGCCAGCAGAGCCTTCAGAGGCAGTGATAGCAATCAGCCCCAGCATTTT. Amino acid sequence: CASRAFRGSDSNQPQHF.

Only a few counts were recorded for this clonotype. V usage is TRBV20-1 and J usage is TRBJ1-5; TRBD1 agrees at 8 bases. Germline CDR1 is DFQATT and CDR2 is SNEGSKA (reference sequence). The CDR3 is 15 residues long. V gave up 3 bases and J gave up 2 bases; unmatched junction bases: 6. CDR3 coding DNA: TGCAGTGCTAGGGTCAGGGGGCTTGGCAATCAGCCCCAGCATTTT. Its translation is CSARVRGLGNQPQHF.

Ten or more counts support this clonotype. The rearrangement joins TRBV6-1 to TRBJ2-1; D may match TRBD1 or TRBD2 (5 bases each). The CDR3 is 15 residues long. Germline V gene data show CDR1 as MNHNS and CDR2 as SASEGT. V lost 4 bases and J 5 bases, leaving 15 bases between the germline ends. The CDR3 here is CASSGYTGTDNEQFF. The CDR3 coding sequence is TGTGCCAGCAGTGGGTATACCGGGACGGACAATGAGCAGTTCTTC.

CDR3 in amino acids: CSARTRRDSVLYNEQFF. The CDR3 nucleotides are TGCAGTGCTAGAACTCGCCGGGACAGCGTCCTCTACAATGAGCAGTTCTTC. The chain links TRBV20-1 to TRBJ2-1, with 7 bases matching TRBD1. Trimming at V came to 2 bases and at J to 3 bases, leaving 13 bases not matched to a gene. The CDR3 sequence is 17 residues long. The germline V gene encodes CDR1 DFQATT and CDR2 SNEGSKA (reference sequence).

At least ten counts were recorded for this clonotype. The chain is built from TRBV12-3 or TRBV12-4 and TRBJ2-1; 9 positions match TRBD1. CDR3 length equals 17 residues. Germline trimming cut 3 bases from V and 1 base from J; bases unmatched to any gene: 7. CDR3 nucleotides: TGTGCCAGCAGTTTCTCCGGGACAGGGAGGTCCTACAATGAGCAGTTCTTC. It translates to CASSFSGTGRSYNEQFF.

The CDR3 region is CASSLLAGKAKAFF. For the CDR3, the DNA is TGTGCCAGCAGCCTGCTTGCGGGGAAGGCAAAAGCTTTCTTT. This rearrangement joins TRBV5-6 to TRBJ1-1, with no clear D. The CDR3 sequence is 14 residues long. Germline V gene sequence: CDR1 SGHDT, CDR2 YYEEEE. Trimming shortened V by 4 bases and J by 9 bases, and 19 bases separated the two germline ends. The full variable domain, rest sourced from reference TRBV5-6 and TRBJ1-1, is DAGVTQSPTHLIKTRGQQVTLRCSPKSGHDTVSWYQQALGQGPQFIFQYYEEEERQRGNFPDRFSGHQFPNYSSELNVNALLLGDSALYLCASSLLAGKAKAFFGQGTRLTVV.

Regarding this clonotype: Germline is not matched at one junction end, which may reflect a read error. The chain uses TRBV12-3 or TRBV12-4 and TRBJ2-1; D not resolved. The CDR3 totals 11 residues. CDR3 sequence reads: CASSLQYEHFF. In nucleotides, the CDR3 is TGTGCCAGCAGTTTGCAGTATGAGCATTTCTTC.

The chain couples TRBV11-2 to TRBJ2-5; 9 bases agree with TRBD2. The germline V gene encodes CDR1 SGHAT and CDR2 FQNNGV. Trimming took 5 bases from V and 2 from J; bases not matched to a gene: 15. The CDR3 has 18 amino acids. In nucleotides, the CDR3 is TGTGCCAGCAGCGGCTGGGGGTGGGCTAGCGGGGCGCAAGAGACCCAGTACTTC. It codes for CASSGWGWASGAQETQYF.

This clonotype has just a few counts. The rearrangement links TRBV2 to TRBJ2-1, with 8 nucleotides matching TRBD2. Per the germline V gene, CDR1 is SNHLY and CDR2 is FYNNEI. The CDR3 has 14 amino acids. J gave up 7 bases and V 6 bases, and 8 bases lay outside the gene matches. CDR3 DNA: TGTGCCAGCAGGGAGTCCTCGGGGGGGAATGAGCAGTTCTTC. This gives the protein CASRESSGGNEQFF.

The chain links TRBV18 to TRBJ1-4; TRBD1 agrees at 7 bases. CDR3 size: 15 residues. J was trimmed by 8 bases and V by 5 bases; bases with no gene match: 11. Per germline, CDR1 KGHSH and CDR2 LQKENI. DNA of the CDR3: TGTGCCAGCTCAACTCGCCAGGGGGTCGGCGAAAAACTGTTTTTT. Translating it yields CASSTRQGVGEKLFF.